The entry below describes one T cell receptor beta chain. Per the germline V gene, CDR1 is SGHRS and CDR2 is YFSETQ. Trimming pared 4 bases from V and 7 bases from J, leaving 11 bases between. The length of the CDR3 is 13 residues. This sample is drawn from a study of cytomegalovirus exposure and HLA in healthy donors. TCRdb's table, derived via immunoSEQ multiplex PCR, lists solely in-frame clones and lacks some. The sample includes tens of thousands of clones, 85% to 95% of them seen just once. The chain links TRBV5-1 to TRBJ2-2; TRBD1 is a possible D gene (7 bases). Material for sequencing was PBMCs. The receptor comes from a man aged 18 to 30 in good health and CMV-seronegative. The CDR3 nucleotides read TGCGCCAGCAGCCCAGGGGGAGGCGGGGAGCTGTTTTTT. Encoded protein: CASSPGGGGELFF.